Listed here are 2 T cell receptor beta chains from one sample, sequenced in a study of T-cell reconstitution after alpha-beta-depleted transplantation in children. Construction of the TCRbeta library involved unique molecular identifiers. From the PCR reads, TCRdb called clonotypes with MiXCR, one entry per CDR3 protein. The sample contains 55,000 to 90,000 distinct CDR3 sequences, roughly 5% of which appear only once. Sequenced here: PBMCs, mostly from graft donor cells, sampled 180 days after TCRalphabeta/CD19-depleted stem cell transplant. Receptor source: a boy under two years old who had a stem cell transplant for acute myeloid leukemia, so the T cells may come from the graft donor.

This clonotype was detected many times. The V gene is TRBV19, the J gene TRBJ2-7, with no clear D. The V gene lost 3 bases and the J gene lost 4 bases, with 10 bases spanning the gap. Germline V gene lookup returns CDR1 LNHDA and CDR2 SQIVND (reference sequence). The CDR3 length is 13 residues. CDR3 coding DNA: TGTGCCAGTAGTATGGCGGACGGATACGAGCAGTACTTC. It specifies CASSMADGYEQYF.

This clonotype was recorded many times. The CDR3 is CASSFGQETQYF. The CDR3, as DNA: TGTGCCAGCAGTTTCGGACAAGAGACCCAGTACTTC. V is TRBV12-3 or TRBV12-4 and J is TRBJ2-5; D is ambiguous. The CDR3 has 12 amino acids. V gave up 3 bases and J gave up 2 bases, with 4 bases separating them.